Reported below is one T cell receptor beta chain. This sample was included in a study of cytomegalovirus exposure and HLA in healthy donors. Study-level information: A previous analysis identified around 120 million unique TCR beta sequences derived from roughly 180 million T cells.

V lost 6 bases to trimming and J lost 6 bases; unmatched junction nucleotides: 11. CDR1 is MDHEN, CDR2 SYDVKM, per germline. The CDR3 length is 14 residues. The PCR was carried out with 60 Vbeta primers and 13 Jbeta primers. Produced via immunoSEQ multiplex PCR; TCRdb's table is partial and in-frame only. Among over 150,000 clones listed, 75% to 90% were seen once. Sequencing used PBMCs. The chain joins TRBV28 to TRBJ2-7; TRBD1 aligns across 7 bases. The TCR originated in a man aged 30 to 39 in good health and CMV-seronegative. The CDR3, as DNA: TGTGCCAGCAGGGGCAGGGGGAATCCTTTCGAGCAGTACTTC. It specifies CASRGRGNPFEQYF.